This TCR beta chain emerged from a study of CD8 T cells in Susac syndrome. A quantity of about 0.5 to 1 ug RNA underwent reverse transcription using random hexamers. An immunoSEQ multiplex PCR generated amplified TCR beta CDR3 products spanning 54 Vbeta and 13 Jbeta. TCRdb redid the calling of the immunoSEQ multiplex PCR reads with MiXCR, one entry per CDR3 protein. The sample lists about 210,000 distinct CDR3 sequences, 95% seen once, with about 0.091% in the top ten. As concerns this clonotype: What it recognizes is unknown.

While CD8+ and CD4+ T cells were isolated negatively, TEMRA cells were enriched by FACS. Study conclusions and caveats: Regarding the TCR sequencing and HLA analysis, the study admitted that a relatively small number of individuals were involved.

The sequence came from a human donor with multiple sclerosis. The source material was CD4+ T cells from PBMCs.

The CDR3 DNA reads TGCGCCAGCAGCCAAGGGCGGGAGGAGACCCAGTACTTC. This encodes CASSQGREETQYF. V usage is TRBV5-1 and J usage is TRBJ2-5; 7 bases are a match to TRBD2. Germline V CDR1 and CDR2: SGHRS, YFSETQ. With 4 bases clipped from V and 5 bases from J, the junction kept 5 bases outside the gene matches. The CDR3 contains 13 residues. The full variable domain, rest sourced from reference TRBV5-1 and TRBJ2-5, is KAGVTQTPRYLIKTRGQQVTLSCSPISGHRSVSWYQQTPGQGLQFLFEYFSETQRNKGNFPGRFSGRQFSNSRSEMNVSTLELGDSALYLCASSQGREETQYFGPGTRLLVL.